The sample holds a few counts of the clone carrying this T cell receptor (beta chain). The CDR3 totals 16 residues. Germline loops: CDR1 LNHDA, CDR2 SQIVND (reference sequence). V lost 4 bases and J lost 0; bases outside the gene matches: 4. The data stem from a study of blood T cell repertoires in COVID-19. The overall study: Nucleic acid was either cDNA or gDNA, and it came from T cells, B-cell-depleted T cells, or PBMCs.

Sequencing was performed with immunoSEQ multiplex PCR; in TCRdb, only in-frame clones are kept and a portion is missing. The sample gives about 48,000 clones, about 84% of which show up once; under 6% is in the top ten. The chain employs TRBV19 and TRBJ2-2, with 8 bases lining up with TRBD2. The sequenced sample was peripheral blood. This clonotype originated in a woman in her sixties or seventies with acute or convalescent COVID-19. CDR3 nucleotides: TGTGCCAGTAGTAGACTGACTAGCGCGAACACCGGGGAGCTGTTTTTT. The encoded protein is CASSRLTSANTGELFF.